Listed below are T cell receptor beta chains from one sample, sequenced in a study of blood T cell repertoires in COVID-19. Repertoires were generated with immunoSEQ multiplex PCR, while TCRdb's copy carries only in-frame clones and drops some. Of a few hundred thousand clones in the sample, around 90% were seen once. Material for sequencing was peripheral blood. These receptors all come from a man between 18 and 29 years old with active or convalescent COVID-19. Both conserved end residues are part of each CDR3. D genes are given only for firm matches. The size entry is marked missing in some rows and otherwise reads once, few, many or a size class.

TRBJ1-2 few . TRBV6-6 13 CASSWDTNYGYTF TGTGCCAGCAGTTGGGACACTAACTATGGCTACACCTTC
TRBJ2-2 . . TRBV7-6 15 CASSPPRSGTGELFF TGTGCCAGCAGCCCCCCTCGGTCAGGTACCGGGGAGCTGTTTTTT
TRBJ2-1 . TRBD2 TRBV19 15 CASSTVAGGRIEQFF TGTGCCAGTAGTACTGTAGCGGGGGGGCGGATTGAGCAGTTCTTC
TRBJ2-1 . TRBD1 TRBV14 15 CASSQPGQGNFEQFF TGTGCCAGCAGCCAGCCGGGACAGGGGAATTTTGAGCAGTTCTTC
TRBJ2-1 . . TRBV11-2 16 CASSFMWGPPKNEQFF TGTGCCAGCAGCTTCATGTGGGGGCCCCCTAAGAATGAGCAGTTCTTC
TRBJ2-3 . TRBD1 TRBV6-1 13 CASSDTGEDTQYF TGTGCCAGCAGTGATACAGGGGAAGATACGCAGTATTTT
TRBJ2-7 . TRBD1 TRBV29-1 13 CSTAGTGYGEQYF TGCAGCACCGCAGGGACAGGGTATGGGGAGCAGTACTTC
TRBJ2-7 . . TRBV27 15 CASSFSQGGGAQQYF TGTGCCAGCAGTTTCTCACAGGGGGGAGGGGCTCAGCAGTACTTC
TRBJ2-3 . . TRBV7-2 11 CASSLGGGGDF TGTGCCAGCAGCTTAGGAGGTGGAGGGGATTTT
TRBJ2-3 . TRBD2 TRBV4-1 16 CASSQVLAGGPDTQYF TGCGCCAGCAGCCAGGTTTTAGCGGGGGGGCCGGATACGCAGTATTTT
TRBJ2-3 . TRBD1 TRBV19 15 CASNSWTGSTDTQYF TGTGCCAGTAATTCGTGGACAGGAAGCACAGATACGCAGTATTTT
TRBJ1-2 . . TRBV7-8 15 CASSLERAVTTGYTF TGTGCCAGCAGCTTAGAGCGTGCAGTTACTACTGGCTACACCTTC
TRBJ2-3 . TRBD2 TRBV6-2/TRBV6-3 15 CASSGRLAQGDTQYF TGTGCCAGCAGTGGCCGACTAGCCCAGGGCGATACGCAGTATTTT
TRBJ2-1 . TRBD2 TRBV2 15 CASSESGGLFNEQFF TGTGCCAGCAGTGAGAGCGGGGGGCTCTTCAATGAGCAGTTCTTC
TRBJ1-1 . TRBD1 TRBV27 15 CASSLVGTGNTEAFF TGTGCCAGCAGTTTAGTAGGGACAGGGAACACTGAAGCTTTCTTT
TRBJ1-2 . TRBD1 TRBV11-2 13 CASSRQGDYGYTF TGTGCCAGCTCCCGGCAGGGGGACTATGGCTACACCTTC
TRBJ1-5 . TRBD1 TRBV29-1 13 CSVGQGANQPQHF TGCAGCGTTGGGCAGGGGGCCAATCAGCCCCAGCATTTT
TRBJ2-1 . . TRBV3-1/TRBV3-2 15 CASGLGGVSYNEQFF TGTGCCAGCGGGTTAGGGGGGGTCTCCTACAATGAGCAGTTCTTC
TRBJ1-2 . . TRBV5-6 13 CASSFGQFYGYTF TGTGCCAGCAGCTTCGGACAGTTTTATGGCTACACCTTC
TRBJ1-5 . . TRBV15 12 CATSRGGQPQHF TGTGCCACCAGCAGAGGAGGTCAGCCCCAGCATTTT
TRBJ1-6 once . TRBV21-1 19 CASSNPGDSSSSYNSPLHF TGTGCCAGCAGCAATCCGGGAGACTCAAGTAGCTCCTATAATTCACCCCTCCACTTT
TRBJ2-7 once . TRBV4-1 15 CASSPDQTLSYEQYF TGCGCCAGCAGCCCCGACCAGACACTCTCCTACGAGCAGTACTTC
TRBJ2-7 . TRBD1 TRBV11-2 15 CASSLEAGGLYEQYF TGTGCCAGCAGCTTAGAGGCAGGGGGCTTGTACGAGCAGTACTTC
TRBJ1-2 . TRBD1 TRBV19 15 CASSISRTGITGYTF TGTGCCAGTAGTATCAGTAGGACAGGAATTACTGGCTACACCTTC